The entry below gives a single T cell receptor (beta chain) sequence along with its context. MiXCR, applied by TCRdb to the 5' RACE reads, yields one record per CDR3 protein. This sample has roughly 300,000 distinct CDR3 sequences, with roughly 15% found just once. This specimen comes from a study of T-cell memory formation after mild COVID-19. The length of the CDR3 is 16 residues. After removal of 5 bases from V and 1 base from J, the junction contained 9 bases not matched to a gene. Germline assignment: CDR1 SGHAT and CDR2 FQNNGV. The source of this sequence is a man aged 18 to 30 who had mild COVID-19 (a few samples of this study predate the infection). Cell type and time point are not known. The sample taken for sequencing was PBMCs or a T cell subset sorted from them (not recorded which). This sequence joins TRBV11-2 and TRBJ2-3; 7 nucleotides agree with TRBD1. The CDR3 here is CASSIDRVRGTDTQYF. CDR3 DNA sequence: TGTGCCAGCAGCATTGACAGGGTTCGGGGCACAGATACGCAGTATTTT. The variable domain in full, with the rest retrieved from reference TRBV11-2 and TRBJ2-3, is EAGVAQSPRYKIIEKRQSVAFWCNPISGHATLYWYQQILGQGPKLLIQFQNNGVVDDSQLPKDRFSAERLKGVDSTLKIQPAKLEDSAVYLCASSIDRVRGTDTQYFGPGTRLTVL.